The 10 T cell receptor beta chains reported below all come from one sample, sequenced in a study of OX40 agonist ivuxolimab in advanced cancers. Profiled with immunoSEQ multiplex PCR; TCRdb holds only in-frame clones, not every one. The sample lists about 88,000 clones; about 85% were seen once. Sample: CD4+ or CD8+ T cells sorted from blood, taken in a trial of the OX40 agonist ivuxolimab. These receptors originate from an adult with an advanced solid tumor such as melanoma, head and neck, liver or kidney cancer.

The rearrangement uses TRBV5-1 and TRBJ1-2; 9 bases fit TRBD1. Trimming took 6 bases from V and 2 from J; bases not matched to a gene: 5. Germline-derived CDR1 and CDR2 are SGHRS and YFSETQ. This CDR3 region has 14 residues. The DNA of the CDR3 is TGCGCCAGCACGGGACAGGGAACGAACTATGGCTACACCTTC. Protein: CASTGQGTNYGYTF.

This chain joins TRBV4-2 and TRBJ1-2; TRBD1 matches at 7 bases. With 0 bases clipped from V and 6 bases from J, the junction kept 19 bases outside the gene matches. Per the germline V gene, CDR1 is LGHNA and CDR2 is YNFKEQ. The CDR3 is made up of 19 amino acids. CDR3 sequence reads: CASSQEGFRGGQAHHGYTF. The CDR3 region has the DNA TGTGCCAGCAGCCAAGAAGGGTTCAGGGGGGGTCAGGCGCATCATGGCTACACCTTC.

The V gene is TRBV5-6, the J gene TRBJ1-5, with D maybe TRBD1 (6 bases). The germline V gene encodes CDR1 SGHDT and CDR2 YYEEEE. V was clipped by 2 bases and J by 5 bases, with 11 bases between them. The CDR3 runs to 14 residues. The CDR3 DNA follows: TGTGCCAGCAGCTTTACAGGGCTTGATCAGCCCCAGCATTTT. The encoded protein is CASSFTGLDQPQHF.

This clone was seen once. V usage is TRBV19 and J usage is TRBJ1-2, with D unclear. CDR3 length equals 13 residues. V lost 7 bases to trimming and J lost 0 bases, with 9 bases between them. CDR1 is LNHDA and CDR2 is SQIVND in the germline V gene (reference sequence). DNA for the CDR3: TGTGCCAGTACGGAGACGGCTAACTATGGCTACACCTTC. Its protein is CASTETANYGYTF.

The rearrangement links TRBV25-1 to TRBJ2-7; D gene unclear. The CDR3 sequence is 15 residues long. V was shortened by 2 bases and J by 6 bases, with 17 bases between the two germline ends. Germline V lookup: CDR1 MGHDK, CDR2 SYGVNS. The CDR3 coding sequence is TGTGCCAGCAGTGAAGCCGTTCAATTGGTACCCGAGCAGTACTTC. It codes for CASSEAVQLVPEQYF.

The chain is built from TRBV19 and TRBJ1-4; D unclear. Germline-derived CDR1 and CDR2 are LNHDA and SQIVND (reference sequence). Trimming removed 5 bases at V and 0 bases at J, with 13 bases between. This CDR3 is 16 amino acids long. Here the CDR3 DNA reads TGTGCCAGTAGTGGACGGGTCTGGGCAACTAATGAAAAACTGTTTTTT. It is translated as CASSGRVWATNEKLFF.

This clone was observed a single time. J is TRBJ1-1 and V is TRBV6-1; D may be TRBD1 (5 bases). The V gene's germline CDR1 is MNHNS and CDR2 SASEGT. This CDR3 is built from 11 residues. V lost 8 bases to trimming and J lost 9 bases, with 13 bases between them. DNA for the CDR3: TGTGCCAGCCGCGGGACTCTGAAAGCTTTCTTT. This gives the protein CASRGTLKAFF.

On this clone itself: At one end the junction does not follow the germline gene, possibly because of a read error. J is TRBJ1-2 and V is TRBV19; D is ambiguous. Germline-derived CDR1 and CDR2 are LNHDA and SQIVND (reference sequence). The CDR3 totals 15 residues. The DNA for the CDR3 is TGTGCCAGCAGTATAAAGGTAGAGGCTAACTATGGCTACACCTTC. Translated: CASSIKVEANYGYTF.

This chain links TRBV6-4 with TRBJ2-2, with a weak D call TRBD1 (5 bases). Germline loops: CDR1 MRHNA, CDR2 SNTAGT. Trimming removed 2 bases at V and 5 bases at J, with 6 bases between. The CDR3 sequence is 13 residues long. Written as DNA, the CDR3 is TGTGCCAGCAGTGACAGGGGAACCGGGGAGCTGTTTTTT. Amino acid sequence: CASSDRGTGELFF.

This clone was seen just once. CDR3 nucleotides: TGTGCCAGCAGTGCCTCCGACAGGGGGCGGAACACTGAAGCTTTCTTT. Its translation: CASSASDRGRNTEAFF. The rearrangement uses TRBV25-1 and TRBJ1-1, with 10 bases matching TRBD1. V was clipped by 4 bases and J by 1 base; unmatched bases: 6. CDR1 and CDR2 from the germline V gene are MGHDK and SYGVNS. The CDR3 extends over 16 amino acids.